This TCR beta chain originates from a study of blood T cell repertoires in COVID-19. Study context: The United States, Italy and Spain were the sources of the acute and convalescent COVID-19 samples. The analysed material was cDNA or gDNA that came from T cells, B-cell-depleted T cells, or PBMCs.

CDR1 is SGHKS, CDR2 YYEKEE, per germline (reference sequence). The CDR3 extends over 14 amino acids. Trimming removed 4 bases from V and 5 bases from J; junction bases left unmatched: 5. This clone has just a few counts. Other DNA sequences of this sample code for an identical CDR3. This table comes from immunoSEQ multiplex PCR, and its TCRdb copy is limited to in-frame clones, with some not included. There are about 150,000 clones in the sample; roughly 71% occur only once, and 3% to 4.5% lies in the top ten. This rearrangement joins TRBV5-5 to TRBJ2-5; 10 bases match TRBD2. Sequenced material: peripheral blood. This receptor was obtained from an elderly woman with acute or convalescent COVID-19. The CDR3 sequence: CASSPSGGHETQYF. The CDR3 nucleotides read TGTGCCAGCAGCCCTAGCGGGGGTCATGAGACCCAGTACTTC.